This T cell receptor (beta chain) was sequenced for a study of metastatic and nonmetastatic thyroid tumors. There were no patients who had received any treatment before thyroid surgery. TCRdb re-clonotyped the PCR reads via MiXCR. The table includes 13,000 or so clones, 33% detected once. Trimming cost V 4 bases and J 0 bases, with 7 bases left between them. Germline V gene data show CDR1 as GTSNPN and CDR2 as SVGIG (reference sequence). The CDR3 runs to 13 residues. The sample taken for sequencing was tumor tissue. The J gene is TRBJ1-5, the V gene TRBV30; the D is unclear. The TCR originated in a male donor with papillary thyroid cancer or a benign thyroid nodule (not recorded which). Some clones in this sample may be carry-over from other donors' samples. The CDR3: CAWTPDSNQPQHF. Written as DNA, the CDR3 is TGTGCCTGGACACCCGATAGCAATCAGCCCCAGCATTTT.